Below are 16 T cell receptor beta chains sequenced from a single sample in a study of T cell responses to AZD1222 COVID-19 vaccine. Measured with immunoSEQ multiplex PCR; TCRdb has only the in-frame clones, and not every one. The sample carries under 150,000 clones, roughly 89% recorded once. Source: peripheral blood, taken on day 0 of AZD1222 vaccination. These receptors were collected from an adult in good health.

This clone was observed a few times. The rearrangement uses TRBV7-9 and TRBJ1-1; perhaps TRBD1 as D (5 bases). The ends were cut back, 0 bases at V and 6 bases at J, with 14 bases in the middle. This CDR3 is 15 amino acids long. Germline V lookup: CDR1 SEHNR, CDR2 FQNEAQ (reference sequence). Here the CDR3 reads CASSLANAGGAEAFF. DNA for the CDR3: TGTGCCAGCAGCTTAGCTAATGCGGGGGGTGCTGAAGCTTTCTTT. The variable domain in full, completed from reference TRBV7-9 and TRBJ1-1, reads DTGVSQNPRHKITKRGQNVTFRCDPISEHNRLYWYRQTLGQGPEFLTYFQNEAQLEKSRLLSDRFSAERPKGSFSTLEIQRTEQGDSAMYLCASSLANAGGAEAFFGQGTRLTVV.

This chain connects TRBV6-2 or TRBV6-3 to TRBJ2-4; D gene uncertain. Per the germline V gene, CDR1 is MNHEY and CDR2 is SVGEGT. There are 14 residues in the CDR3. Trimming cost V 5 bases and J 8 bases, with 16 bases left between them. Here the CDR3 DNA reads TGTGCCAGCAGTCAACGCGCGCCATCGGACATTCAGTACTTC. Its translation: CASSQRAPSDIQYF.

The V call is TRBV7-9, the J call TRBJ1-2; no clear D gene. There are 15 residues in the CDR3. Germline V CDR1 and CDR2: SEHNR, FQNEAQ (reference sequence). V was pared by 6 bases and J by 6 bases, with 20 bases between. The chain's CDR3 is CASRQNLGLTNGYTF. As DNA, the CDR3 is TGTGCCAGCAGGCAAAACCTCGGACTTACAAATGGCTACACCTTC.

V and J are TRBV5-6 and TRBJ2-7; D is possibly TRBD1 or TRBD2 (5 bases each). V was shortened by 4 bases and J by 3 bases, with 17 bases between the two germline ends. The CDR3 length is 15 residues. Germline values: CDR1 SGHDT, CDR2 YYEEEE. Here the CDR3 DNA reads TGTGCCAGCAGCGTACCGGGACGGAAGTTCTACGAGCAGTACTTC. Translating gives CASSVPGRKFYEQYF. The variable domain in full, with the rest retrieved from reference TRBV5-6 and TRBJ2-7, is DAGVTQSPTHLIKTRGQQVTLRCSPKSGHDTVSWYQQALGQGPQFIFQYYEEEERQRGNFPDRFSGHQFPNYSSELNVNALLLGDSALYLCASSVPGRKFYEQYFGPGTRLTVT.

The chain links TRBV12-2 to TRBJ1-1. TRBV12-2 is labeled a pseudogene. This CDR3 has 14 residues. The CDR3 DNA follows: TGTGCAAGTCGCTTAGAGGTTGTAGGCACTGAAGCTTTCTTT. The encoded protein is CASRLEVVGTEAFF.

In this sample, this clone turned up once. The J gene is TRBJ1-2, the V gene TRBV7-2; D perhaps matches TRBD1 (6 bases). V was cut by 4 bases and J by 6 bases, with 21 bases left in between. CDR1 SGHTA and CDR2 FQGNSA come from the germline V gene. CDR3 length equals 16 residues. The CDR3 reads CASSSPPGGQTDGYTF. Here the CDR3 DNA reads TGTGCCAGCAGCTCTCCGCCGGGGGGACAAACTGATGGCTACACCTTC.

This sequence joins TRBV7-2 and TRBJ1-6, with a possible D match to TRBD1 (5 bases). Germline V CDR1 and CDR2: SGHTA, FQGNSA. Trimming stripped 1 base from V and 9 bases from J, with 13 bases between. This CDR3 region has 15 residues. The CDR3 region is CASSLGIRVGSPLHF. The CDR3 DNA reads TGTGCCAGCAGCTTAGGTATCAGGGTTGGTTCACCCCTCCACTTT.

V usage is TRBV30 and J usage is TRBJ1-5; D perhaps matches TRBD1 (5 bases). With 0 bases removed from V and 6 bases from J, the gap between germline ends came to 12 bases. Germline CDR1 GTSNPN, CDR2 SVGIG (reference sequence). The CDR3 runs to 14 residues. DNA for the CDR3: TGTGCCTGGAGTGTAGTGGGGGGAAGTCAGCCCCAGCATTTT. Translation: CAWSVVGGSQPQHF.

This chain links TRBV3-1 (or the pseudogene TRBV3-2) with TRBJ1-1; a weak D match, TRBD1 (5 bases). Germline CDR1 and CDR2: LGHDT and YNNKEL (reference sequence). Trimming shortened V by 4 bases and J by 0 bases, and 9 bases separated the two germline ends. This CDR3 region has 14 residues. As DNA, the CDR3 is TGTGCCAGCAGCCTTGGGACCCTGAACACTGAAGCTTTCTTT. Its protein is CASSLGTLNTEAFF.

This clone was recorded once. The CDR3 loop reads CASSQEGARVEKLFF. CDR3 nucleotides: TGCGCCAGCAGCCAAGAGGGGGCGCGAGTTGAAAAACTGTTTTTT. The chain combines TRBV4-1 with TRBJ1-4; weak D call: TRBD1 (6 bases). The CDR3 length is 15 residues. V lost 0 bases and J lost 7, with 12 bases in between. CDR1 and CDR2 from the germline V gene are MGHRA and YSYEKL.

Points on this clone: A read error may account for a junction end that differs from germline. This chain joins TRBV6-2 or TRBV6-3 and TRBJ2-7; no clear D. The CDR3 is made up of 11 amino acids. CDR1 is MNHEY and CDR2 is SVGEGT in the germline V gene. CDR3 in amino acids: CASSSVGGLRF. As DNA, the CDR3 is TGTGCCAGCAGTTCCGTAGGCGGTTTGCGCTTC.

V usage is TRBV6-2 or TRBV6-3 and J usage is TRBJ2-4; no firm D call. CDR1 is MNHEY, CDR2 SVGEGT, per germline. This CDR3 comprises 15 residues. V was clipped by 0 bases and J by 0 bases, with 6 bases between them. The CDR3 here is CASSYSTLAKNIQYF. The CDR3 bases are TGTGCCAGCAGTTACTCGACATTAGCCAAAAACATTCAGTACTTC.

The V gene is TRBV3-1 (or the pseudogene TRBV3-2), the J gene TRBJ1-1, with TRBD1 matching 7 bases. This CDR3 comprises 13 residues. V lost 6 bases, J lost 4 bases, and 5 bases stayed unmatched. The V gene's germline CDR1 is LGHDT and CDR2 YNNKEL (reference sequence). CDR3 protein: CASRNQGGTEAFF. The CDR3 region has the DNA TGTGCCAGCAGAAATCAGGGGGGCACTGAAGCTTTCTTT.

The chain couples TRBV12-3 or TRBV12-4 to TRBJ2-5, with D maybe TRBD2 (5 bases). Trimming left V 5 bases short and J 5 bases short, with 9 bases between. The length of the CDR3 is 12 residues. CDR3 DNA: TGTGCCAGCAGTCCCTCGGGGGAGACCCAGTACTTC. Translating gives CASSPSGETQYF.

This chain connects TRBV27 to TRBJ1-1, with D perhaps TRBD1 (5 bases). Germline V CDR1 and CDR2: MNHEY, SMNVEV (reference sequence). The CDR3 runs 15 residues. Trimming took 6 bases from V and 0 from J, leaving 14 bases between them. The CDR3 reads CASRGGVGVNTEAFF. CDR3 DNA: TGTGCCAGCAGGGGGGGGGTTGGTGTGAACACTGAAGCTTTCTTT.

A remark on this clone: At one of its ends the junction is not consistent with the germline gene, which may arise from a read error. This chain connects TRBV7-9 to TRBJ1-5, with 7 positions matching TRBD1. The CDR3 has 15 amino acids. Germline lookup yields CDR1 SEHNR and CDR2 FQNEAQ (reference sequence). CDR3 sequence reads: CASSLAGGSFQPQHF. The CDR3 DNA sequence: TGTGCCAGCAGTTTAGCAGGGGGGTCCTTCCAGCCCCAGCATTTT.